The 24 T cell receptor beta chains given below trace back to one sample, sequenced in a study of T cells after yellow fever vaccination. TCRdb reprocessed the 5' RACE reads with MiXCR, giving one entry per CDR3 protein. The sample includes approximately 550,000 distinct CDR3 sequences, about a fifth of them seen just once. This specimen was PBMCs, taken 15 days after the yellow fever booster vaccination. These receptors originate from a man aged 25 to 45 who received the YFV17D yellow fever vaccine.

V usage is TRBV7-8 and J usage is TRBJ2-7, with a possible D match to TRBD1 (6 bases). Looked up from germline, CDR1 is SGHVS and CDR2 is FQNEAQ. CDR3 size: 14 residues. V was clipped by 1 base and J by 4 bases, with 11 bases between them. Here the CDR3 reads CASSLGQVLYEQYF. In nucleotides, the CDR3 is TGTGCCAGCAGCTTAGGACAGGTGCTATACGAGCAGTACTTC.

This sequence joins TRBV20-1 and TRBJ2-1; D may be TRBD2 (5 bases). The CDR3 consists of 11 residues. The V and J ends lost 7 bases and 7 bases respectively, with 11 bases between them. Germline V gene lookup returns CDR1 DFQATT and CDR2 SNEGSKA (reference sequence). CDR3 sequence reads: CSVFTGNEQFF. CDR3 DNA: TGCAGTGTCTTCACGGGGAATGAGCAGTTCTTC.

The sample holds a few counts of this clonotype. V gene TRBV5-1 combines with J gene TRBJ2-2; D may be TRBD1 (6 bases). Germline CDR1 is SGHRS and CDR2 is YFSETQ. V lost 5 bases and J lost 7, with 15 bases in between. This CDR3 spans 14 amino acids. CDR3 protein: CASRLAGAGGELFF. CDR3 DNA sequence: TGCGCCAGCAGGCTGGCAGGGGCTGGCGGGGAGCTGTTTTTT.

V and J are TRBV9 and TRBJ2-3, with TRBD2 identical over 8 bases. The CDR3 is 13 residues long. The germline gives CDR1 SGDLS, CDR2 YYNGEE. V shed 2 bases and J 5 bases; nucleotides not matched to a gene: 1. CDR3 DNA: TGTGCCAGCAGCGTCCTAGCGGGAGATACGCAGTATTTT. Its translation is CASSVLAGDTQYF.

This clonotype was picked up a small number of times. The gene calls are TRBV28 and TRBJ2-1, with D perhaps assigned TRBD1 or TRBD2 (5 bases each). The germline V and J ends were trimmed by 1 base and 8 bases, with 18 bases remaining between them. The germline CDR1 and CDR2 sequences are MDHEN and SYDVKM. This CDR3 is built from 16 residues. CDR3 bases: TGTGCCAGCAGTTTATACCCGACCAGGGACCCGGATGAGCAGTTCTTC. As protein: CASSLYPTRDPDEQFF. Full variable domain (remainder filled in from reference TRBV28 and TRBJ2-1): DVKVTQSSRYLVKRTGEKVFLECVQDMDHENMFWYRQDPGLGLRLIYFSYDVKMKEKGDIPEGYSVSREKKERFSLILESASTNQTSMYLCASSLYPTRDPDEQFFGPGTRLTVL.

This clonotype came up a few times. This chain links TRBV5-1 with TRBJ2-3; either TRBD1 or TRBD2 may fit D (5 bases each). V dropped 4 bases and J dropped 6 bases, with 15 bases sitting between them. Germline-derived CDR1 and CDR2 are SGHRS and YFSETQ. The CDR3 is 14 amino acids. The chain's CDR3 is CASSPGTQGDTQYF. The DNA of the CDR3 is TGCGCCAGCAGCCCAGGGACGCAAGGCGATACGCAGTATTTT.

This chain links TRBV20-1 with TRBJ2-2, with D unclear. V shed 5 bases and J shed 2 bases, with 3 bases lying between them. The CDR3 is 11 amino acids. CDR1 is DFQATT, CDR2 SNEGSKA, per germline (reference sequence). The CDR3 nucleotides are TGCAGTGCTGTAAACACCGGGGAGCTGTTTTTT. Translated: CSAVNTGELFF.

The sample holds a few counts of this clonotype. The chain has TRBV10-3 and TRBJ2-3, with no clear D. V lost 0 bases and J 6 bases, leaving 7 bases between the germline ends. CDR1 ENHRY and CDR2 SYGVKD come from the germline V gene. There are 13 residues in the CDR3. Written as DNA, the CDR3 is TGTGCCATCAGTGAGTCTCCACTTGATACGCAGTATTTT. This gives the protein CAISESPLDTQYF.

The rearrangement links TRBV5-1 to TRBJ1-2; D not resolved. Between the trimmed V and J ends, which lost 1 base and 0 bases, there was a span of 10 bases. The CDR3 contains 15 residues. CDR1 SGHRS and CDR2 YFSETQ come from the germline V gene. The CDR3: CASSLREGTNYGYTF. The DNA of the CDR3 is TGCGCCAGCAGCTTGAGGGAGGGCACTAACTATGGCTACACCTTC.

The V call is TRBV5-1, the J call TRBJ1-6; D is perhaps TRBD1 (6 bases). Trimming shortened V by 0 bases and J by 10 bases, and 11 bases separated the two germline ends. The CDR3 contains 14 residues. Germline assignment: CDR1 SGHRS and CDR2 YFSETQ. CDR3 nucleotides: TGCGCCAGCAGCTTGGCCAACAGGGAGTCACCCCTCCACTTT. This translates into CASSLANRESPLHF.

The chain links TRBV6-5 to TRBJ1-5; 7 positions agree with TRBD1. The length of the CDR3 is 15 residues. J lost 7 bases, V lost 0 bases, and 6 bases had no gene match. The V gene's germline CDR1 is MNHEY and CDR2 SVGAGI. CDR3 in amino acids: CASSYSTGWGQPQHF. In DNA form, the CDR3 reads TGTGCCAGCAGTTACTCGACAGGGTGGGGCCAGCCCCAGCATTTT.

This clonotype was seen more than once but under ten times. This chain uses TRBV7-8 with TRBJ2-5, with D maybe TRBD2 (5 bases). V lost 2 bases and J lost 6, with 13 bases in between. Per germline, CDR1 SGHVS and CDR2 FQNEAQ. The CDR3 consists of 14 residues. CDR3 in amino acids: CASSLSGVRKTQYF. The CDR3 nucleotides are TGTGCCAGCAGCTTATCCGGGGTGAGAAAGACCCAGTACTTC.

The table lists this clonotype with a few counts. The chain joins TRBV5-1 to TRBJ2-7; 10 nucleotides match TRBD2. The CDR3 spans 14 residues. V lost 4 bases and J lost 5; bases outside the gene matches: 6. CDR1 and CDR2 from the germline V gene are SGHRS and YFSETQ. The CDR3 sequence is CASSRRGLADEQYF. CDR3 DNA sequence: TGCGCCAGCAGCCGAAGAGGACTAGCGGACGAGCAGTACTTC.

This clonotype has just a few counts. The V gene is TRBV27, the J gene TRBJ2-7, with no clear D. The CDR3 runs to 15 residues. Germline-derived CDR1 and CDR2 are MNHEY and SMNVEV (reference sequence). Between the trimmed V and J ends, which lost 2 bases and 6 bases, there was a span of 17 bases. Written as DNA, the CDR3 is TGTGCCAGCAGTTTAAGATTGCGGCGCGGCTCCGAGCAGTACTTC. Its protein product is CASSLRLRRGSEQYF.

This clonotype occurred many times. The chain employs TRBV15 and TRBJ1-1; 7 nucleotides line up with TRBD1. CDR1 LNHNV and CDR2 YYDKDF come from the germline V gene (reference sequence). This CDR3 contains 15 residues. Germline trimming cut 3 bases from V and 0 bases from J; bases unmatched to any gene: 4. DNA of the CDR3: TGTGCCACCAGCAGTTCACAGGGGTTGAACACTGAAGCTTTCTTT. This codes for CATSSSQGLNTEAFF.

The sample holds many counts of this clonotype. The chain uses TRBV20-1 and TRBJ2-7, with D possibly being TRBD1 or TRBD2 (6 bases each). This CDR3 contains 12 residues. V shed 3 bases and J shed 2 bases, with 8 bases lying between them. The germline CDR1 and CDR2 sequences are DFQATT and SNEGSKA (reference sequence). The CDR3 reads CSASGGPYEQYF. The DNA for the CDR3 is TGCAGTGCTAGCGGGGGCCCCTACGAGCAGTACTTC.

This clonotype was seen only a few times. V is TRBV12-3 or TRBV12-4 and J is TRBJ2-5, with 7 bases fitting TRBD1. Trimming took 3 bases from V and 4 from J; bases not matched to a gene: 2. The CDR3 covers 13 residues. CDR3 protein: CASSLKGAETQYF. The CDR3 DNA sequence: TGTGCCAGCAGTTTGAAGGGGGCAGAGACCCAGTACTTC.

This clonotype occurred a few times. CDR3 nucleotides: TGTGCCAGCAGCTTAACAAGCGACTACGAGCAGTACTTC. Encoded protein: CASSLTSDYEQYF. The chain uses TRBV7-2 and TRBJ2-7; D call uncertain. Deletions cut 2 bases from V and 3 bases from J, with 8 bases between. There are 13 residues in the CDR3. CDR1 and CDR2 (germline): SGHTA, FQGNSA.

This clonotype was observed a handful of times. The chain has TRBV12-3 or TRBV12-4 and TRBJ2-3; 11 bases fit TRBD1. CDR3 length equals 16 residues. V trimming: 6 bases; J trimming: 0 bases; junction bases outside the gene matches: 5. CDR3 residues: CASSRTGGLSTDTQYF. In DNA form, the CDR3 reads TGTGCCAGCAGCCGGACAGGGGGCTTGAGCACAGATACGCAGTATTTT.

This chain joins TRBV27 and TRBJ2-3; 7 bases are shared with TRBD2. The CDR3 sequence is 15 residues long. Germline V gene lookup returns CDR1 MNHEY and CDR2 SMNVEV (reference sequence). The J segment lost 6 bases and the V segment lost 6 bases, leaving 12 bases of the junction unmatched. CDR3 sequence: CASSPEASGLDTQYF. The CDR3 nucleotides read TGTGCCAGCAGCCCCGAGGCTAGCGGTTTGGATACGCAGTATTTT.

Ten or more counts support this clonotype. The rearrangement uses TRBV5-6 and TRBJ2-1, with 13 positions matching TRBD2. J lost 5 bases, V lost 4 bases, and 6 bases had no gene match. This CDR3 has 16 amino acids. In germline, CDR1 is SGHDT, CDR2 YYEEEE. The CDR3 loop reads CASSRGLAGDNNEQFF. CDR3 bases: TGTGCCAGCAGCCGAGGACTAGCGGGAGATAACAATGAGCAGTTCTTC.

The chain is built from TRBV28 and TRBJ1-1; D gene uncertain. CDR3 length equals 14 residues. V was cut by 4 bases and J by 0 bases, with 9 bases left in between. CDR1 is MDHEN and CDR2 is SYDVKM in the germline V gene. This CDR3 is CASSSLGLNTEAFF. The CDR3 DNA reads TGTGCCAGCAGTTCCCTGGGCCTGAACACTGAAGCTTTCTTT.

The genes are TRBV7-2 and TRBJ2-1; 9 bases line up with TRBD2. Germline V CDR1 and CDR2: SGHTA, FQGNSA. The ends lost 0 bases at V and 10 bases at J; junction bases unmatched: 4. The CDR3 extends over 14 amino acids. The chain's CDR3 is CASSLALAGKEQFF. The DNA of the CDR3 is TGTGCCAGCAGCTTAGCGCTAGCGGGGAAAGAGCAGTTCTTC.

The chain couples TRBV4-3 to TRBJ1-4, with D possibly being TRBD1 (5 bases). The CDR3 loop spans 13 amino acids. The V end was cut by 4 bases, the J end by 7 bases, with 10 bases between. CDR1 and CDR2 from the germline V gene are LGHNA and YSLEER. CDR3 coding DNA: TGCGCCAGCAGCCGGGGCCGGGGTGAAAAACTGTTTTTT. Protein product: CASSRGRGEKLFF.